These T cell receptor beta chains were read from a single sample in a study of control samples from healthy donors and cancer patients. Assay: immunoSEQ multiplex PCR; the TCRdb copy retains only in-frame clones and omits some. The profile shows about 78,000 clones, about 89% of them singletons. Material: blood. The receptors shown here come from a woman aged 60-75 years in good health. Each CDR3 is given with its conserved first and last residue. A D gene is named only where the DNA matches it firmly. Rows may omit the clone size; those that give it use once, few, many or a size class.

D gene	clone size	V gene	J gene	CDR3 protein	CDR3 DNA
TRBD1	NA	TRBV10-3	TRBJ2-2	CAIKPDRGHTGELFF	TGTGCCATCAAACCCGACAGGGGGCACACCGGGGAGCTGTTTTTT
TRBD1	NA	TRBV4-2	TRBJ1-1	CASSQGSGGTEAFF	TGTGCCAGCAGCCAAGGGTCAGGGGGCACTGAAGCTTTCTTT
NA	once	TRBV5-4	TRBJ2-5	CASSPRGETQYF	TGTGCCAGCAGCCCCAGGGGAGAGACCCAGTACTTC
TRBD1	NA	TRBV25-1	TRBJ1-2	CASKGQGVGSYTF	TGTGCCAGCAAGGGACAGGGGGTCGGTTCATACACCTTC
TRBD1	NA	TRBV24-1	TRBJ2-2	CATYDRVCTGELFF	TGTGCCACCTATGACAGGGTTTGCACCGGGGAGCTGTTTTTT
NA	NA	TRBV7-8	TRBJ1-4	CASSLRGGPTNEKLFF	TGTGCCAGCAGCTTAAGGGGGGGCCCGACTAATGAAAAACTGTTTTTT
NA	once	TRBV4-1	TRBJ1-6	CASSHVGRGFNSPLHF	TGCGCCAGCAGCCACGTCGGGAGAGGGTTTAATTCACCCCTCCACTTT
TRBD1	NA	TRBV5-1	TRBJ2-2	CASSLAAGGFGELFF	TGCGCCAGCAGCTTGGCGGCAGGGGGTTTCGGGGAGCTGTTTTTT
TRBD2	few	TRBV28	TRBJ2-1	CASSRWSGRAYENEQFF	TGTGCCAGCAGCCGGTGGAGCGGGAGGGCCTACGAGAATGAGCAGTTCTTC
NA	NA	TRBV11-3	TRBJ1-1	CASSIYRGSTEAFF	TGTGCCAGCAGCATATACCGGGGCAGCACTGAAGCTTTCTTT
TRBD1	NA	TRBV30	TRBJ1-5	CAWSARGSLDGQPQHF	TGTGCCTGGAGCGCCAGGGGGAGTTTGGACGGACAGCCCCAGCATTTT